These T cell receptor beta chains were read from a single sample in a study of vaccination and CD4 T cells after COVID-19. Antigen specificity for these receptors is unknown. MiXCR was run by TCRdb on the PCR reads, yielding one entry per CDR3 protein. The sample contains 10,000 or so distinct CDR3 sequences, under 75% of which appear only once. The sequenced sample consisted of CD4+ T cells from blood, cultured in vitro. The receptors were sampled from a human donor who had recovered from COVID-19. Each CDR3 is given with its conserved first and last residue. D genes are given only for firm matches. Not every row has a clone size; where given, it reads once, few, many or a size class.

j_call: TRBJ1-5
clone_size: large
v_call: TRBV2
d_call: TRBD1
cdr3_nt: TGTGCCAGCAGTACCGGGACAGCTAGCAATCAGCCCCAGCATTTT
cdr3_aa: CASSTGTASNQPQHF

j_call: TRBJ1-1
clone_size: NA
v_call: TRBV20-1
d_call: TRBD1
cdr3_nt: TGCAGTGCTACAGGGGGCGCCCCCACTGAAGCTTTCTTT
cdr3_aa: CSATGGAPTEAFF

j_call: TRBJ2-7
clone_size: NA
v_call: TRBV20-1
d_call: TRBD1
cdr3_nt: TGCAGTGCTACCCACGGGACAGTTAACTACGAGCAGTACTTC
cdr3_aa: CSATHGTVNYEQYF

j_call: TRBJ2-7
clone_size: NA
v_call: TRBV5-8
d_call: TRBD2
cdr3_nt: TGTGCCAGCAGCCGCTTCCTAGCGGGAGGGTCTTACGAGCAGTACTTC
cdr3_aa: CASSRFLAGGSYEQYF

j_call: TRBJ2-3
clone_size: NA
v_call: TRBV6-2/TRBV6-3
d_call: TRBD2
cdr3_nt: TGTGCCAGCAGGTTGAGCGGGGGTAGCACAGATACGCAGTATTTT
cdr3_aa: CASRLSGGSTDTQYF

j_call: TRBJ2-7
clone_size: NA
v_call: TRBV15
d_call: TRBD2
cdr3_nt: TGTGCCACCAGCAGAGATTATGGGACTAGCGTTATCTACGAGCAGTACTTC
cdr3_aa: CATSRDYGTSVIYEQYF

j_call: TRBJ1-1
clone_size: once
v_call: TRBV6-2/TRBV6-3
d_call: NA
cdr3_nt: TGTGCCAGCCTCCATACTAGCATGACTGAAGCTTTCTTT
cdr3_aa: CASLHTSMTEAFF

j_call: TRBJ1-6
clone_size: NA
v_call: TRBV2
d_call: NA
cdr3_nt: TGTGCCAGCAGTGTTACAGTGGGTGGATCACCCCTCCACTTT
cdr3_aa: CASSVTVGGSPLHF

j_call: TRBJ2-5
clone_size: few
v_call: TRBV27
d_call: TRBD1
cdr3_nt: TGTGCCAGCAGTGCCCCCCACAGGGGTCAAGAGACCCAGTACTTC
cdr3_aa: CASSAPHRGQETQYF

j_call: TRBJ2-2
clone_size: few
v_call: TRBV11-1
d_call: NA
cdr3_nt: TGTGCCAGCAGCCCCCCTGTCGGAAGGGGGGAGCTGTTTTTT
cdr3_aa: CASSPPVGRGELFF

j_call: TRBJ1-1
clone_size: NA
v_call: TRBV11-2
d_call: TRBD1
cdr3_nt: TGTGCCAGCATTCCATTGACAGGGAGGACTGAAGCTTTCTTT
cdr3_aa: CASIPLTGRTEAFF

j_call: TRBJ2-7
clone_size: once
v_call: TRBV5-8
d_call: TRBD2
cdr3_nt: TGTGCCAGCGCGATCGGACTAGCGGGAGTACCCTACGAGCAGTACTTC
cdr3_aa: CASAIGLAGVPYEQYF

j_call: TRBJ1-1
clone_size: few
v_call: TRBV25-1
d_call: TRBD1
cdr3_nt: TGTGCCAGCAGTGCAGGCCAGGGGGCAGGCACTGAAGCTTTCTTT
cdr3_aa: CASSAGQGAGTEAFF

j_call: TRBJ1-2
clone_size: NA
v_call: TRBV19
d_call: NA
cdr3_nt: TGTGCCAGTAGTGAATCACAGGGCCTACTCAACTATGGCTACACCTTC
cdr3_aa: CASSESQGLLNYGYTF

j_call: TRBJ1-3
clone_size: NA
v_call: TRBV20-1
d_call: TRBD1
cdr3_nt: TGCAGTGCCACAGGGGGGTTTGGAAACACCATATATTTT
cdr3_aa: CSATGGFGNTIYF

j_call: TRBJ1-1
clone_size: few
v_call: TRBV7-2
d_call: TRBD1
cdr3_nt: TGTGCCAGCAGCTTCCTACAGGGGGACACTGAAGCTTTCTTT
cdr3_aa: CASSFLQGDTEAFF

j_call: TRBJ2-5
clone_size: NA
v_call: TRBV11-3
d_call: NA
cdr3_nt: TGTGCCAGCAGCCGCGGACCCTTGGAATGGACCCAGTACTTC
cdr3_aa: CASSRGPLEWTQYF

j_call: TRBJ2-7
clone_size: NA
v_call: TRBV9
d_call: TRBD1
cdr3_nt: TGTGCCAGCAGCCCGAGGACAGGCTCCTACGAGCAGTACTTC
cdr3_aa: CASSPRTGSYEQYF

j_call: TRBJ1-5
clone_size: NA
v_call: TRBV7-2
d_call: TRBD1
cdr3_nt: TGTGCCAGCAGCTTAGGAGGGGGCAACAATCAGCCCCAGCATTTT
cdr3_aa: CASSLGGGNNQPQHF

j_call: TRBJ1-5
clone_size: NA
v_call: TRBV5-6
d_call: NA
cdr3_nt: TGTGCCAGCAGCTTGGCCGGGGGCTTCAGTCAGCCCCAGCATTTT
cdr3_aa: CASSLAGGFSQPQHF

j_call: TRBJ1-2
clone_size: NA
v_call: TRBV7-3
d_call: NA
cdr3_nt: TGTGCCAGCAGCTTACAGGGACAAGGCTATGGCTACACCTTC
cdr3_aa: CASSLQGQGYGYTF

j_call: TRBJ2-2
clone_size: NA
v_call: TRBV20-1
d_call: TRBD1
cdr3_nt: TGCAGTGCTAGAGAAAACAGGGGGCTCGGCGGGGAGCTGTTTTTT
cdr3_aa: CSARENRGLGGELFF

j_call: TRBJ2-7
clone_size: NA
v_call: TRBV20-1
d_call: TRBD1
cdr3_nt: TGCAGTGCTAGAGATGCGAGGGGGGACAGGGCCTACGAGCAGTACTTC
cdr3_aa: CSARDARGDRAYEQYF

j_call: TRBJ1-3
clone_size: NA
v_call: TRBV19
d_call: NA
cdr3_nt: TGTGCCAGTAGTGCGCTCGCAGCCGGTGACCGAAACACCATATATTTT
cdr3_aa: CASSALAAGDRNTIYF

j_call: TRBJ1-6
clone_size: NA
v_call: TRBV25-1
d_call: TRBD1
cdr3_nt: TGTGCCAGCAGAGCAGGACAGGGGCTCTCACCCCTCCACTTT
cdr3_aa: CASRAGQGLSPLHF

j_call: TRBJ1-6
clone_size: few
v_call: TRBV20-1
d_call: NA
cdr3_nt: TGCAGTGCTAGGGGGGTAGGAAGTTCCTATAATTCACCCCTCCACTTT
cdr3_aa: CSARGVGSSYNSPLHF

j_call: TRBJ2-2
clone_size: once
v_call: TRBV6-2/TRBV6-3
d_call: NA
cdr3_nt: TGTGCCAGCAGTTACTCGACGGGGGGACAGGCACTGACAGCGAACACCGGGGAGCTGTTTTTT
cdr3_aa: CASSYSTGGQALTANTGELFF

j_call: TRBJ1-1
clone_size: NA
v_call: TRBV7-8
d_call: NA
cdr3_nt: TGTGCTAGCAGCTGGGGACCGGGAACTGAAGCTTTCTTT
cdr3_aa: CASSWGPGTEAFF

j_call: TRBJ1-1
clone_size: NA
v_call: TRBV6-1
d_call: NA
cdr3_nt: TGTGCCAGCGAGGGCCGGGGAGGGTCCGCTGAAGCTTTCTTT
cdr3_aa: CASEGRGGSAEAFF

j_call: TRBJ2-1
clone_size: few
v_call: TRBV27
d_call: NA
cdr3_nt: TGTGCCAGCAGTCCACGGGGCAGCCACAATGAGCAGTTCTTC
cdr3_aa: CASSPRGSHNEQFF

j_call: TRBJ1-2
clone_size: NA
v_call: TRBV21-1
d_call: NA
cdr3_nt: TGTGCCAGCAGCAGGGAGGCTAACTATGGCTACACCTTC
cdr3_aa: CASSREANYGYTF

j_call: TRBJ2-7
clone_size: few
v_call: TRBV15
d_call: NA
cdr3_nt: TGTGCCACCAGCAGAGATTCGGCCTACGAGCAGTACTTC
cdr3_aa: CATSRDSAYEQYF

j_call: TRBJ2-5
clone_size: NA
v_call: TRBV20-1
d_call: NA
cdr3_nt: TGCAGTGCTAGAGAGATTGGACAGCAAGAGACCCAGTACTTC
cdr3_aa: CSAREIGQQETQYF